The TCR beta chain under discussion was sequenced for a study of cytomegalovirus exposure and HLA in healthy donors. At the time of sampling, donors were nominally healthy, though unrecorded immune exposures were likely. To note about this clone: What it binds is not known.

V was pared by 0 bases and J by 2 bases, with 8 bases between. The germline CDR1 and CDR2 sequences are SGHNT and YYREEE (reference sequence). This CDR3 has 14 amino acids. General observations from the study: Looking again later, the authors saw that most CMV-associated TCR beta chains seemed HLA-restricted.

Both 60 Vbeta primers and 13 Jbeta primers went into the PCR. Clones were read by immunoSEQ multiplex PCR, and TCRdb kept only the in-frame ones, dropping some. Of over 150,000 clones detected, more than 75% appear once; the ten largest clones hold about 0.89%. Input material: PBMCs. The rearrangement joins TRBV5-4 to TRBJ2-5, with a possible D match to TRBD2 (5 bases). The receptor's source is a girl aged 2 to 10 in good health and CMV-seropositive. The CDR3 nucleotides read TGTGCCAGCAGCTTGGGAGCGGCTCAAGAGACCCAGTACTTC. This sequence encodes CASSLGAAQETQYF.